The 17 T cell receptor beta chains below were found in one sample sequenced in a study of blood T cell repertoires in COVID-19. Some clones are missing from TCRdb's copy, which holds only in-frame ones; the method was immunoSEQ multiplex PCR. The data hold about 25,000 clones, with nearly 90% observed a single time. Sequenced input: peripheral blood. The receptors originated from a man aged 65 to 85 with acute or convalescent COVID-19.

V usage is TRBV27 and J usage is TRBJ2-1; 8 bases match TRBD2. The germline V gene encodes CDR1 MNHEY and CDR2 SMNVEV (reference sequence). J lost 4 bases, V lost 8 bases, and 10 bases had no gene match. The CDR3 has 15 residues. The CDR3 DNA follows: TGTGCCAGCTCCCTGCGGGGGGCCAGGTACAATGAGCAGTTCTTC. Translated, it gives CASSLRGARYNEQFF.

V is TRBV18 and J is TRBJ2-6, with 9 bases that match TRBD1. The CDR3 is 19 amino acids. Germline V gene lookup returns CDR1 KGHSH and CDR2 LQKENI. V was pared by 4 bases and J by 0 bases, with 10 bases of the junction left unmatched. The CDR3 is CASSLSPGTGTSGANVLTF. The DNA of the CDR3 is TGTGCCAGCTCACTTTCACCCGGGACAGGGACCTCTGGGGCCAACGTCCTGACTTTC.

The count of this clone is one. The chain recombines TRBV28 with TRBJ1-6, with 7 bases aligning to TRBD1. V shed 3 bases and J 9 bases; nucleotides not matched to a gene: 8. The CDR3 runs to 15 residues. The germline V gene encodes CDR1 MDHEN and CDR2 SYDVKM. The CDR3 DNA sequence: TGTGCCAGCAGTTTTGGGGCGCAGGGGGGTTCACCCCTCCACTTT. Translating gives CASSFGAQGGSPLHF.

V usage is TRBV10-1 and J usage is TRBJ1-1, with a possible D match to TRBD1 (5 bases). Trimming removed 1 base from V and 1 base from J, with 10 bases in between. Germline CDR1 WNHNN, CDR2 SYGVQD (reference sequence). The CDR3 is made up of 15 amino acids. This CDR3 is CASSEYRDWNTEAFF. The CDR3 bases are TGCGCCAGCAGTGAGTATAGGGACTGGAACACTGAAGCTTTCTTT.

This clone appeared once. This chain joins TRBV5-4 and TRBJ1-6, with TRBD1 as a possible D gene (5 bases). The CDR3 covers 16 residues. The germline gives CDR1 SGHNT, CDR2 YYREEE (reference sequence). Trimming shortened V by 3 bases and J by 9 bases, and 19 bases separated the two germline ends. CDR3 protein: CASSSIGQPGGSPLHF. CDR3 DNA: TGTGCCAGCAGCTCTATAGGACAACCGGGCGGTTCACCCCTCCACTTT.

CDR3 coding DNA: TGCGCCAGCAGCTTGGAGGGAGGTCAGCCCCAGCATTTT. Its protein is CASSLEGGQPQHF. The chain has TRBV5-1 and TRBJ1-5, with D uncertain. V shed 0 bases and J shed 6 bases, with 7 bases lying between them. The germline gives CDR1 SGHRS, CDR2 YFSETQ. The CDR3 contains 13 residues.

This chain links TRBV3-1 (or the pseudogene TRBV3-2) with TRBJ2-3, with no clear D. This CDR3 is 14 amino acids long. The ends were cut back, 0 bases at V and 4 bases at J, with 8 bases in the middle. Germline V gene lookup returns CDR1 LGHDT and CDR2 YNNKEL (reference sequence). CDR3 DNA sequence: TGTGCCAGCAGCCAAGATGGGCGACCAGATACGCAGTATTTT. Its translation: CASSQDGRPDTQYF.

The chain combines TRBV10-2 with TRBJ1-2, with D maybe TRBD1 (5 bases). Germline CDR1 WSHSY, CDR2 SAAADI. CDR3 length: 13 amino acids. V was cut by 5 bases and J by 5 bases, with 12 bases left in between. CDR3 DNA: TGCGCCAGCAGTTGGGGCATCGAGTATGGCTACACCTTC. It is translated as CASSWGIEYGYTF.

The chain employs TRBV5-1 and TRBJ1-1, with D perhaps TRBD1 (6 bases). CDR3 length: 14 amino acids. V gave up 5 bases and J gave up 1 base, with 12 bases separating them. CDR1 is SGHRS and CDR2 is YFSETQ in the germline V gene. CDR3 loop: CASSRQAPNTEAFF. CDR3 bases: TGCGCCAGCAGTCGACAGGCCCCGAACACTGAAGCTTTCTTT.

The chain recombines TRBV5-1 with TRBJ2-2; 7 bases fit TRBD1. V trimming: 2 bases; J trimming: 2 bases; junction bases outside the gene matches: 3. This CDR3 has 15 residues. The germline gives CDR1 SGHRS, CDR2 YFSETQ. CDR3: CASSLTGANTGELFF. CDR3 in DNA: TGCGCCAGCAGCTTAACAGGGGCTAACACCGGGGAGCTGTTTTTT.

This clone occurred once. J is TRBJ1-6 and V is TRBV15; D unresolved. The CDR3 has 13 residues. Germline V lookup: CDR1 LNHNV, CDR2 YYDKDF (reference sequence). Trimming removed 1 base at V and 6 bases at J, with 4 bases between. CDR3 sequence reads: CATSRGLNSPLHF. As DNA, the CDR3 is TGTGCCACCAGCAGAGGACTTAATTCACCCCTCCACTTT.

The chain carries TRBV6-1 and TRBJ2-7, with D uncertain. The V and J ends lost 0 bases and 2 bases respectively, with 11 bases between them. This CDR3 contains 15 residues. CDR1 and CDR2 (germline): MNHNS, SASEGT. The CDR3 DNA is TGTGCCAGCAGTGAAGCGGTAACAGCCCCCTACGAGCAGTACTTC. Encoded protein: CASSEAVTAPYEQYF.

Only one count was recorded for this clone. The rearrangement links TRBV9 to TRBJ1-2, with D uncertain. V lost 7 bases and J 0 bases, leaving 7 bases between the germline ends. The length of the CDR3 is 12 residues. Looked up from germline, CDR1 is SGDLS and CDR2 is YYNGEE. The CDR3 protein is CASRTANYGYTF. CDR3 sequence (DNA): TGTGCCAGCCGTACGGCTAACTATGGCTACACCTTC.

This chain uses TRBV18 with TRBJ2-3; tentatively, D is TRBD2 (7 bases). CDR3 length: 15 amino acids. The germline V gene has CDR1 KGHSH and CDR2 LQKENI. The V gene lost 4 bases and the J gene lost 1 base, with 12 bases spanning the gap. CDR3 sequence reads: CASSLGGGRTDTQYF. In DNA form, the CDR3 reads TGTGCCAGCTCACTAGGGGGGGGCCGCACAGATACGCAGTATTTT.

The chain combines TRBV18 with TRBJ1-3; TRBD1 aligns across 10 bases. The CDR3 spans 17 residues. Germline V gene data show CDR1 as KGHSH and CDR2 as LQKENI. V lost 3 bases and J lost 0; bases outside the gene matches: 5. CDR3 nucleotide sequence: TGTGCCAGCTCACCCGGACAGGGGGGACTCTCTGGAAACACCATATATTTT. Protein: CASSPGQGGLSGNTIYF.

This clone is a singleton in its sample. The rearrangement links TRBV2 to TRBJ1-1; TRBD1 matches 7 bases. The V gene's germline CDR1 is SNHLY and CDR2 FYNNEI. The CDR3 has 13 residues. V gave up 8 bases and J gave up 6 bases; unmatched junction bases: 9. The CDR3 bases are TGTGCCAGCCTAGACAGGGTGGTCCCTGAAGCTTTCTTT. It specifies CASLDRVVPEAFF. The full variable domain, its missing parts supplied by reference TRBV2 and TRBJ1-1, is EPEVTQTPSHQVTQMGQEVILRCVPISNHLYFYWYRQILGQKVEFLVSFYNNEISEKSEIFDDQFSVERPDGSNFTLKIRSTKLEDSAMYFCASLDRVVPEAFFGQGTRLTVV.

CDR3 bases: TGTGCCAGCACCGCGGACAGGGGAAATGAAAAACTGTTTTTT. Amino acid sequence: CASTADRGNEKLFF. V gene TRBV2 combines with J gene TRBJ1-4; the match to TRBD1 covers 9 bases. The V gene end was trimmed by 7 bases and the J gene end by 5 bases; junction bases not matched to a gene: 5. This CDR3 region has 14 residues. Per germline, CDR1 SNHLY and CDR2 FYNNEI.